The present TCR beta chain was sequenced within a study of T cells in Graves' hyperthyroidism and ophthalmopathy. Overall study results and limits: Ophthalmopathy prediction by the model preceded onset by a median about 6.3 months. The blood repertoire included most of the expanded thyroid clonotypes above 0.001.

Many counts were recorded for this clonotype. Its cognate antigen is unknown. This CDR3 has 14 residues. The V end lost 3 bases, the J end lost 2 bases, and 7 bases lay between the germline ends. Germline assignment: CDR1 MDHEN and CDR2 SYDVKM. There were TCR beta CDR3 regions amplified from RNA transcripts. TCR CDR3 underwent first-round RT-PCR with the HTBI primer set. From the multiplex PCR reads, TCRdb called clonotypes with MiXCR, one entry per CDR3 protein. The data contain about 380,000 distinct CDR3 sequences, roughly 14% of them singletons. The TCR was taken from a man younger than 45 with Graves' hyperthyroidism that later progressed to Graves' ophthalmopathy. Material for sequencing was blood. The chain joins TRBV28 to TRBJ1-4; D not resolved. The CDR3 sequence is CASSLSDTNEKLFF. The CDR3 DNA is TGTGCCAGCAGTTTGTCGGATACTAATGAAAAACTGTTTTTT.